This T cell receptor beta chain was captured by sequencing in a study of Ad26.COV2.S vaccination and SARS-CoV-2 variants. Overall study: The vaccine Ad26.COV2.S was put into the muscle once, or twice with 56 days between. Findings of the study overall: Participants given vaccine showed non-spike TCR breadth similar to that of placebo recipients.

Documented treatment: over 15 received Ad26.COV2.S at low or high dose, single or two shots; roughly five received placebo; per-sample allocation not given. Sample collection was performed on day 63 after the first vaccine or placebo injection. On this clone: Its antigen is undetermined.

Here immunoSEQ multiplex PCR was the method, and the copy in TCRdb shows in-frame clones only, minus some. The table records about 400,000 clones, around 92% of them present only once. The CDR3 totals 16 residues. Trimming removed 5 bases from V and 9 bases from J; junction bases left unmatched: 14. Germline values: CDR1 SGHDT, CDR2 YYEEEE. The rearrangement joins TRBV5-6 to TRBJ2-1; TRBD1 agrees at 10 bases. Sequenced material: peripheral blood, taken in a trial of Ad26.COV2.S vaccine versus placebo. This TCR came from a person aged 18 to 59 who received the Ad26.COV2.S COVID-19 vaccine or a placebo. CDR3 amino acids: CASRRDRDRGLSEQFF. In nucleotides, the CDR3 is TGTGCCAGCAGACGCGACCGGGACAGGGGTTTAAGTGAGCAGTTCTTC. The whole variable domain, remainder taken from reference TRBV5-6 and TRBJ2-1, is DAGVTQSPTHLIKTRGQQVTLRCSPKSGHDTVSWYQQALGQGPQFIFQYYEEEERQRGNFPDRFSGHQFPNYSSELNVNALLLGDSALYLCASRRDRDRGLSEQFFGPGTRLTVL.